The TCR beta chain described here comes from a study of Tregs in tolerant kidney transplant recipients. CDR3 length: 14 residues. Trimming left V 2 bases short and J 3 bases short, with 11 bases between. CDR1 and CDR2 from the germline V gene are SQVTM and ANQGSEA. The nonmyeloablative bone marrow transplants came from related graft donors, with transient mixed chimerism. Measured with immunoSEQ multiplex PCR; TCRdb has only the in-frame clones, and not every one. The sample has approximately 60,000 clones; over 75% are singletons. The receptor comes from a human patient who received a combined kidney and bone marrow transplant. Part of the T cell pool may stem from the graft donor. The gene calls are TRBV29-1 and TRBJ2-1; D is undetermined. The sequenced sample was CD4+ T cells from blood (PBMCs), obtained 6 months after the transplant. CDR3 DNA: TGCAGCGTTGAAATTCCCCTTAACTACAATGAGCAGTTCTTC. Protein sequence: CSVEIPLNYNEQFF.